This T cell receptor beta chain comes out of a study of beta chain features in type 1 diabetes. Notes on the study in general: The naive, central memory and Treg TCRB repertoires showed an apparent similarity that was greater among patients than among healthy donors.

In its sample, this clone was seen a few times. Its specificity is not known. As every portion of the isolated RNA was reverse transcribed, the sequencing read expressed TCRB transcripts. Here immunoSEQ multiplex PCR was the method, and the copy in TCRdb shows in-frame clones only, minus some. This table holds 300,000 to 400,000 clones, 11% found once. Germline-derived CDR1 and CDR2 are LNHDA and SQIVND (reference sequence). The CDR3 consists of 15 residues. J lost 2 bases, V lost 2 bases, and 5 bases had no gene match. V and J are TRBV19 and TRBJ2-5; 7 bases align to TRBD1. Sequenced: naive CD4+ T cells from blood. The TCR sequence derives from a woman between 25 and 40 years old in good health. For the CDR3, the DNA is TGTGCCAGTAGTATAACGGGGACAGATCAAGAGACCCAGTACTTC. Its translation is CASSITGTDQETQYF.